This T cell receptor (beta chain) was documented in a study of T cells in Graves' hyperthyroidism and ophthalmopathy. Study-level information: Peripheral blood was obtained at initial diagnosis, preceding any treatment.

Orbital computed tomography, thyroid ultrasound, serum thyroxine and TRAb, and clinical symptoms together informed the diagnoses. Extraction of PBMCs used more than 8.5 ml of fresh peripheral blood. There are many counts of this clonotype. The target antigen is unknown. The CDR3 regions of TCR beta were amplified from RNA transcripts. First-round RT-PCR targeting the TCR CDR3 was performed with the HTBI primer set. MiXCR, applied by TCRdb to the multiplex PCR reads, yields one record per CDR3 protein. The sample carries 450,000 to 600,000 distinct CDR3 sequences, 14% recorded once. The ends were cut back, 5 bases at V and 0 bases at J, with 12 bases in the middle. This CDR3 spans 15 amino acids. Germline CDR1 and CDR2: SGHAT and FQNNGV. Overall study findings and caveats: The model predicted ophthalmopathy a median roughly 6.3 months before onset.

The chain links TRBV11-2 to TRBJ2-3; perhaps TRBD1 as D (6 bases). Input material: blood. This sequence was found in a woman aged 40 to 49 with Graves' hyperthyroidism. This CDR3 reads CASSRYRASTDTQYF. The CDR3 nucleotides are TGTGCCAGCAGCCGATACAGGGCCAGCACAGATACGCAGTATTTT. Complete variable domain (other parts from reference TRBV11-2 and TRBJ2-3): EAGVAQSPRYKIIEKRQSVAFWCNPISGHATLYWYQQILGQGPKLLIQFQNNGVVDDSQLPKDRFSAERLKGVDSTLKIQPAKLEDSAVYLCASSRYRASTDTQYFGPGTRLTVL.